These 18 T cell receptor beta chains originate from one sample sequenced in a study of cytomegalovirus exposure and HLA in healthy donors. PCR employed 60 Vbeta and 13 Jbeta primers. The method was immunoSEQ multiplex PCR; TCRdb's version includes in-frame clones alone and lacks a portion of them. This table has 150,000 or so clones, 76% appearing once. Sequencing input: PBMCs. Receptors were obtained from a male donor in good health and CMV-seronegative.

The CDR3 here is CASSLGAVMTYEQYF. The CDR3 DNA is TGTGCCAGCAGTTTAGGGGCAGTTATGACCTACGAGCAGTACTTC. The rearrangement uses TRBV27 and TRBJ2-7, with D tentatively TRBD1 (5 bases). Trimming removed 2 bases from V and 2 bases from J, with 13 bases in between. The CDR3 is 15 amino acids. Germline CDR1 is MNHEY and CDR2 is SMNVEV (reference sequence).

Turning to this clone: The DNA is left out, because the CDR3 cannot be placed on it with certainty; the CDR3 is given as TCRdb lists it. CDR3 sequence reads: CASSFLWDSTEAFF. The V and J genes are TRBV7-2 and TRBJ1-1; TRBD1 reflects the table's D call only, with no check against the DNA. Termini included, the CDR3 measures 14 amino acids. CDR1 SGHTA and CDR2 FQGNSA come from the germline V gene.

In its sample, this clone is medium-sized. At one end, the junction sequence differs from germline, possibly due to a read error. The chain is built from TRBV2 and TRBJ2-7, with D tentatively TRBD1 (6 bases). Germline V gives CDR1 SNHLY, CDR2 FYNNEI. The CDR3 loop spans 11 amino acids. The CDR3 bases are TGTGCCAGCAGTGGAGGACAGAAAGAACTTTTC. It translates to CASSGGQKELF.

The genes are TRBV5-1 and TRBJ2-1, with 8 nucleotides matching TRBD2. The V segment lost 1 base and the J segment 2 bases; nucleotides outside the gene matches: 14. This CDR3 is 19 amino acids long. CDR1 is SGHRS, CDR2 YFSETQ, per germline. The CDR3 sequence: CASSLRGGNPKTTYNEQFF. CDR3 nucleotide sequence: TGCGCCAGCAGCTTGCGCGGGGGGAACCCTAAAACAACCTACAATGAGCAGTTCTTC.

The CDR3 sequence: CAWSFGEWRELFF. CDR3 bases: TGTGCCTGGAGTTTCGGGGAGTGGCGGGAGCTGTTTTTT. This chain connects TRBV30 to TRBJ2-2; D might be TRBD2 (5 bases). The CDR3 extends over 13 amino acids. Looked up from germline, CDR1 is GTSNPN and CDR2 is SVGIG (reference sequence). Trimming stripped 2 bases from V and 9 bases from J, with 13 bases between.

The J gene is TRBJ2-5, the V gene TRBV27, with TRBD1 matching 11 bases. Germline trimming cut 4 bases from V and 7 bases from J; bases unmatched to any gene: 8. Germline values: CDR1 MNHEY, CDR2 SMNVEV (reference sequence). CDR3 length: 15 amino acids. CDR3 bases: TGTGCCAGCAGTTCCGGACAGGGGGCAAGGGTGACCCAGTACTTC. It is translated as CASSSGQGARVTQYF.

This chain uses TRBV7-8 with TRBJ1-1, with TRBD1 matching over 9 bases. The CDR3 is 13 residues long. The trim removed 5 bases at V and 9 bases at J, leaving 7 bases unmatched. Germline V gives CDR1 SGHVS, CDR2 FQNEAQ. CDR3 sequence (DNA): TGTGCCAGCAGCCCGGGACAGGGTTTACAAGCTTTCTTT. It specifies CASSPGQGLQAFF.

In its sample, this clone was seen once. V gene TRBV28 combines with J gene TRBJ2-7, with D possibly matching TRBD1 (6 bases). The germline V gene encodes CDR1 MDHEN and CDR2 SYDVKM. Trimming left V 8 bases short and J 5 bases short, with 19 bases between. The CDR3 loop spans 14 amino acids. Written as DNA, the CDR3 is TGTGCCAGCGCCCAGGGGACAACACAGAACGAGCAGTACTTC. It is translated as CASAQGTTQNEQYF. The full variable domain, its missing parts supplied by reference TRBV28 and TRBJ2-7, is DVKVTQSSRYLVKRTGEKVFLECVQDMDHENMFWYRQDPGLGLRLIYFSYDVKMKEKGDIPEGYSVSREKKERFSLILESASTNQTSMYLCASAQGTTQNEQYFGPGTRLTVT.

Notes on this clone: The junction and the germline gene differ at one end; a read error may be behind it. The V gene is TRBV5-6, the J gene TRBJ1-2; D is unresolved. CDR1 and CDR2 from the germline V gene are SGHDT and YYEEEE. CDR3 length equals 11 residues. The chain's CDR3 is CASSLQGLNAF. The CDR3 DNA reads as TGTGCCAGCAGCTTGCAAGGACTTAACGCCTTC.

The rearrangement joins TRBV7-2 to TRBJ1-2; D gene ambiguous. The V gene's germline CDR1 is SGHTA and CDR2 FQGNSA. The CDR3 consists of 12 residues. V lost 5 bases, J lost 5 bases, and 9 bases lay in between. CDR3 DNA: TGTGCCAGCAGCCCACACCGATATGGCTACACCTTC. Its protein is CASSPHRYGYTF.

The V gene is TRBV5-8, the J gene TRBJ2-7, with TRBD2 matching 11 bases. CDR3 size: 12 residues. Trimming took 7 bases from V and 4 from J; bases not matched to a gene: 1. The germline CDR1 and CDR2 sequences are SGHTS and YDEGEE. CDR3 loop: CASLAGGYEQYF. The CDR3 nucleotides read TGTGCCAGCCTAGCGGGGGGTTACGAGCAGTACTTC.

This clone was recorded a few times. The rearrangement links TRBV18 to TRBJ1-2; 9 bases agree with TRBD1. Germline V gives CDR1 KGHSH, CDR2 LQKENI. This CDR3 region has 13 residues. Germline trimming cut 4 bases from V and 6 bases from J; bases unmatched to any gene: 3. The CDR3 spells CASSRTGGDGYTF. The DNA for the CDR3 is TGTGCCAGCTCACGAACAGGGGGCGATGGCTACACCTTC.

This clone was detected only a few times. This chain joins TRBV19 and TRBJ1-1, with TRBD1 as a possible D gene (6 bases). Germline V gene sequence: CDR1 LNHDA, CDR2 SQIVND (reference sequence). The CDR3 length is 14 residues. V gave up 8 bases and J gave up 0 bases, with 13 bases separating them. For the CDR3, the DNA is TGTGCCAGTTCACAGACAGGAGTGAACACTGAAGCTTTCTTT. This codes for CASSQTGVNTEAFF. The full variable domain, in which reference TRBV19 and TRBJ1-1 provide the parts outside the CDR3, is DGGITQSPKYLFRKEGQNVTLSCEQNLNHDAMYWYRQDPGQGLRLIYYSQIVNDFQKGDIAEGYSVSREKKESFPLTVTSAQKNPTAFYLCASSQTGVNTEAFFGQGTRLTVV.

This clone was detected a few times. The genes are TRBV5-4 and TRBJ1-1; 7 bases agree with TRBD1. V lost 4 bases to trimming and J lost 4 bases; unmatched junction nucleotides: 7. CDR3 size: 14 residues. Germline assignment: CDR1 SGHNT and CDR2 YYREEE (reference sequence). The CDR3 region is CASSRDRASTEAFF. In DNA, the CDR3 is TGTGCCAGCAGCAGAGACAGGGCTAGCACTGAAGCTTTCTTT.

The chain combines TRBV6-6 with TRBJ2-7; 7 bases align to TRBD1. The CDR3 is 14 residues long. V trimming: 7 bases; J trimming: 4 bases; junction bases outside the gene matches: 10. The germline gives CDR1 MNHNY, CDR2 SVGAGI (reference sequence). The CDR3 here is CASTARQGVYEQYF. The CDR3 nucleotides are TGTGCCAGCACCGCGAGGCAGGGGGTGTACGAGCAGTACTTC.

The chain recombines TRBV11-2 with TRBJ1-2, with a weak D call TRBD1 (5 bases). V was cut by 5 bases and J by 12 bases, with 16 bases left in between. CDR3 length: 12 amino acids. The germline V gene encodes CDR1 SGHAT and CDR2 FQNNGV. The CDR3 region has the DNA TGTGCCAGCAGCCAAGATGGGGCGGGGGACACCTTC. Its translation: CASSQDGAGDTF.

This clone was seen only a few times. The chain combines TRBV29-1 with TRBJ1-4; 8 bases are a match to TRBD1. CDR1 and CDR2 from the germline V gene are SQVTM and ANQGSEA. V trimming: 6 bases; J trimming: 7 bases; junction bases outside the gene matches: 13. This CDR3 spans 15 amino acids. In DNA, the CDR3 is TGCAGCGTCGCCCCTCAGGGGGCCGGAGGTGAAAAACTGTTTTTT. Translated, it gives CSVAPQGAGGEKLFF. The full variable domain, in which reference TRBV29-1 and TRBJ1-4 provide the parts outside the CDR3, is SAVISQKPSRDICQRGTSLTIQCQVDSQVTMMFWYRQQPGQSLTLIATANQGSEATYESGFVIDKFPISRPNLTFSTLTVSNMSPEDSSIYLCSVAPQGAGGEKLFFGSGTQLSVL.

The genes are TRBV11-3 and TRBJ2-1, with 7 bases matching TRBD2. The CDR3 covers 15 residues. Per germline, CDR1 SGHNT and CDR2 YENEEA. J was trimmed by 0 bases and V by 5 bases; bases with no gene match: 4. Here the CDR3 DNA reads TGTGCCAGCAGCCCCAGCGGGGTCTCCTACAATGAGCAGTTCTTC. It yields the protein CASSPSGVSYNEQFF.